This T cell receptor beta chain was profiled in a study of OX40 agonist ivuxolimab in advanced cancers. Clones were sequenced by immunoSEQ multiplex PCR, and TCRdb holds only the in-frame ones, with some missing. The table records around 50,000 clones, 90% to 95% of them present only once. This specimen consisted of CD4+ or CD8+ T cells sorted from blood, obtained in a trial of the OX40 agonist ivuxolimab. This clonotype was sampled from an adult with an advanced solid tumor such as melanoma, head and neck, liver or kidney cancer.

CDR3 amino acids: CASAHQGLVSNEQFF. The CDR3 coding sequence is TGTGCCAGTGCCCACCAGGGACTAGTGAGCAATGAGCAGTTCTTC. The chain couples TRBV6-6 to TRBJ2-1; TRBD2 matches at 8 bases. Losses at the gene ends were 9 bases for V and 6 bases for J; bases not matched to a gene: 13. This CDR3 is 15 amino acids long. Germline values: CDR1 MNHNY, CDR2 SVGAGI (reference sequence).